This T cell receptor (beta chain) was identified during a study of shared clonotypes between healthy human individuals. General study results and limits: Some clonotypes were shared by all four sorted-subset donors, while others were not shared. The non-shared ones had lower generation probabilities than the shared ones.

For each subset, genomic DNA was distributed in equal portions over several immunoSEQ plates. TCRdb's table, derived via immunoSEQ multiplex PCR, lists solely in-frame clones and lacks some. The sample has about 2 million clones, 95% seen once. Germline V lookup: CDR1 SSHAT, CDR2 FNYEAQ (reference sequence). This CDR3 spans 14 amino acids. A word on this clone: Its target is unknown. Its ends do not fully match the called genes, so a read error is possible.

This chain joins TRBV7-7 and TRBJ2-5; a possible D gene is TRBD1 (6 bases). Sequences were obtained from naive CD4+ T cells sorted from blood. The subset is: CD45RA+ positively selected. The origin of this receptor is a man aged 18 to 29 in good health. The CDR3 DNA sequence: TGTGCTAGCAGCGTTACAGGGTTAGGGGAGACCCAGTACTTC. It is translated as CASSVTGLGETQYF.